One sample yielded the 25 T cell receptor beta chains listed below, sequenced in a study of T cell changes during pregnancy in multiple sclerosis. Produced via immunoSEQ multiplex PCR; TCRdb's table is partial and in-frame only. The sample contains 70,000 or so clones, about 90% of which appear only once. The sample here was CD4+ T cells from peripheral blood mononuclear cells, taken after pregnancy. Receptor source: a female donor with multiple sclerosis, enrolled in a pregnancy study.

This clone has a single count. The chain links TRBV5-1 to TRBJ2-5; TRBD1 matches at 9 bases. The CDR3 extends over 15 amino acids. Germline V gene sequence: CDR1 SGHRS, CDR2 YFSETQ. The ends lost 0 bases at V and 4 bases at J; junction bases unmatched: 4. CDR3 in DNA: TGCGCCAGCAGCTTGGGGGACAGGGTGACAGAGACCCAGTACTTC. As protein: CASSLGDRVTETQYF.

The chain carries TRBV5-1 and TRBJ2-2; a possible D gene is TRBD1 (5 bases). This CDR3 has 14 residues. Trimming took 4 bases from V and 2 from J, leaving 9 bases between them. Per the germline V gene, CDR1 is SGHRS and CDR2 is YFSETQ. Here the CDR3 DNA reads TGCGCCAGCAGCAGGCAGGGAAACACCGGGGAGCTGTTTTTT. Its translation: CASSRQGNTGELFF.

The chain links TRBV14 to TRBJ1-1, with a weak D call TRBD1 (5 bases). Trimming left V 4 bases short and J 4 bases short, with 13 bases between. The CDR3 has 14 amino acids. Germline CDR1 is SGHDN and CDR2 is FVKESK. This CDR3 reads CASSPRVGGTEAFF. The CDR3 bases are TGTGCCAGCAGCCCCAGGGTCGGCGGCACTGAAGCTTTCTTT.

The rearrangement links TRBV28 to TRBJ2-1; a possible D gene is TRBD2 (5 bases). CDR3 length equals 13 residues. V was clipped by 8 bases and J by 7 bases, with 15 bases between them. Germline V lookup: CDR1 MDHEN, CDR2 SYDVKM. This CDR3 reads CASLTLLANEQFF. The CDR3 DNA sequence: TGTGCCAGCCTTACCCTCCTAGCAAATGAGCAGTTCTTC.

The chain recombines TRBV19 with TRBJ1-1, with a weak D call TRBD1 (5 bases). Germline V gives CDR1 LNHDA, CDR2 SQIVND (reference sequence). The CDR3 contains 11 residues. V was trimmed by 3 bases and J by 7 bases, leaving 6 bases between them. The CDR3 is CASSIDSEAFF. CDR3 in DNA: TGTGCCAGTAGTATCGACAGTGAAGCTTTCTTT. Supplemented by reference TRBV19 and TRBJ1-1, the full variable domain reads DGGITQSPKYLFRKEGQNVTLSCEQNLNHDAMYWYRQDPGQGLRLIYYSQIVNDFQKGDIAEGYSVSREKKESFPLTVTSAQKNPTAFYLCASSIDSEAFFGQGTRLTVV.

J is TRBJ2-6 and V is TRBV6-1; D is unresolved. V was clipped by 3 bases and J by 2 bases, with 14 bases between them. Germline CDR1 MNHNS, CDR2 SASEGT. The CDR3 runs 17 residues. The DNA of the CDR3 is TGTGCCAGCAGTGATAGTCTTGGGCAGGCTGGGGCCAACGTCCTGACTTTC. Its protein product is CASSDSLGQAGANVLTF.

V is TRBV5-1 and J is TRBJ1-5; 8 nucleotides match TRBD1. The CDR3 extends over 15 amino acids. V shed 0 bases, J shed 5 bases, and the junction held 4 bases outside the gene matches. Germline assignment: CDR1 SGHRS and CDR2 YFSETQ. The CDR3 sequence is CASSLDYRGDQPQHF. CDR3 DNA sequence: TGCGCCAGCAGCTTGGATTACAGGGGGGATCAGCCCCAGCATTTT.

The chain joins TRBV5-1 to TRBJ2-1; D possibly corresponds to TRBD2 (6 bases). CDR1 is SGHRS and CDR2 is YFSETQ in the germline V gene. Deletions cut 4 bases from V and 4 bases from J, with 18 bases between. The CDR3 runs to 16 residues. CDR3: CASSISNSGRYNEQFF. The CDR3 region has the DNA TGCGCCAGCAGCATCTCGAACAGCGGGCGTTACAATGAGCAGTTCTTC.

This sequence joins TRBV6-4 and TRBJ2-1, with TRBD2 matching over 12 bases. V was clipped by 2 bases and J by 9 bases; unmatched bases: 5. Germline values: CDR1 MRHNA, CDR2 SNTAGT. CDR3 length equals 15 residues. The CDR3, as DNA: TGTGCCAGCAGTGACGGACTAGCGGGAATAAGTGAGCAGTTCTTC. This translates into CASSDGLAGISEQFF.

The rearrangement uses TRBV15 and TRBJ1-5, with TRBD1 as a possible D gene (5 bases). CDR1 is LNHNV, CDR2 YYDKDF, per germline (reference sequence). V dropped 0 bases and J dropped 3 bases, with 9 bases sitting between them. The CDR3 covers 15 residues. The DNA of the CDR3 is TGTGCCACCAGCAGAGAGCGACAGCTCAATCAGCCCCAGCATTTT. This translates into CATSRERQLNQPQHF.

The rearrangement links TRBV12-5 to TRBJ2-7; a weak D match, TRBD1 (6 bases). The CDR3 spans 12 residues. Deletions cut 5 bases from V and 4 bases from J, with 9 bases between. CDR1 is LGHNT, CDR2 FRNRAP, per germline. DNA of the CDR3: TGTGCTAGTGGTCCGGACAGTTACGAGCAGTACTTC. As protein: CASGPDSYEQYF.

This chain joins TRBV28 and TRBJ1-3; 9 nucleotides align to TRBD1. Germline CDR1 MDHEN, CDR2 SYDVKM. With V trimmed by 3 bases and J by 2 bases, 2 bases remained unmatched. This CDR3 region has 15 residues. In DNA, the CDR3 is TGTGCCAGCAGTTTTACAGGGGGCCCTGGAAACACCATATATTTT. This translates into CASSFTGGPGNTIYF.

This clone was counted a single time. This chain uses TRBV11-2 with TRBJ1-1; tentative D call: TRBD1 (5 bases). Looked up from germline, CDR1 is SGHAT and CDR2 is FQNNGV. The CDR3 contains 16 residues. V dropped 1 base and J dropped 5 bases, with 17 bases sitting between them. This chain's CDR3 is CASSLGFGATNTEAFF. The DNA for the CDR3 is TGTGCCAGCAGCTTAGGATTTGGGGCCACTAATACTGAAGCTTTCTTT.

The CDR3 DNA follows: TGTGCCAGCAGAAGTAAACATGCAACTAATGAAAAACTGTTTTTT. This gives the protein CASRSKHATNEKLFF. The genes are TRBV6-1 and TRBJ1-4; D is uncertain. The CDR3 runs 15 residues. The germline V and J ends were trimmed by 6 bases and 0 bases, with 11 bases remaining between them. Germline CDR1 is MNHNS and CDR2 is SASEGT.

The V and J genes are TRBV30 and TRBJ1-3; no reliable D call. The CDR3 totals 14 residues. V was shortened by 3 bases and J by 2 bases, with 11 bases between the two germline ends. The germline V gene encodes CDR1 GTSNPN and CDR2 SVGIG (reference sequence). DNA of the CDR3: TGTGCCTGGAGCCAGGACTCAGCTGGAAACACCATATATTTT. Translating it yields CAWSQDSAGNTIYF.

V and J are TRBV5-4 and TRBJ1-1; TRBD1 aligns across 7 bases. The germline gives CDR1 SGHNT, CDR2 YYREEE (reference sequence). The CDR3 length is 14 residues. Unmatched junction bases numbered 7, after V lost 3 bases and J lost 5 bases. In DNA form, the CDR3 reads TGTGCCAGCAGCTCTTGGGACAGACAAACTGAAGCTTTCTTT. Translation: CASSSWDRQTEAFF.

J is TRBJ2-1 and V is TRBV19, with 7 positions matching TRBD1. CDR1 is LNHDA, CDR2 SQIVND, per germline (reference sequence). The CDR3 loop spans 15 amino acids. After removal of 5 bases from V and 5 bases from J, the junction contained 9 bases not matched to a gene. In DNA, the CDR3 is TGTGCCAGTAGTGTCGACAGGGAATGGAACAATGAGCAGTTCTTC. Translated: CASSVDREWNNEQFF.

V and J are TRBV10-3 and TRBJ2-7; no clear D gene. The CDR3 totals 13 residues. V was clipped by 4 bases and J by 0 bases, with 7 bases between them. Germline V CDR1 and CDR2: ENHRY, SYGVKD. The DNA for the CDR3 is TGTGCCATCAGTGTTAGGAGCTCCTACGAGCAGTACTTC. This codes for CAISVRSSYEQYF.

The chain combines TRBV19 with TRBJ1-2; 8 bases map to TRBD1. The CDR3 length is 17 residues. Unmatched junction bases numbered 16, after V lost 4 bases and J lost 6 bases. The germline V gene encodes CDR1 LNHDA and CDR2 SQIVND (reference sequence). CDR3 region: CASSRYLGQGGVDGYTF. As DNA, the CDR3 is TGTGCCAGTAGTAGATATTTAGGACAGGGAGGCGTGGATGGCTACACCTTC.

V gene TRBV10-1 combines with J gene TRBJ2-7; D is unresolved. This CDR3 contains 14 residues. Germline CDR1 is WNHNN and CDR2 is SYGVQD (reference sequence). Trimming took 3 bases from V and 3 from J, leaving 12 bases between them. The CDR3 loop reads CASSEAGTVYEQYF. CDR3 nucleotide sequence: TGCGCCAGCAGTGAAGCAGGAACAGTCTACGAGCAGTACTTC.

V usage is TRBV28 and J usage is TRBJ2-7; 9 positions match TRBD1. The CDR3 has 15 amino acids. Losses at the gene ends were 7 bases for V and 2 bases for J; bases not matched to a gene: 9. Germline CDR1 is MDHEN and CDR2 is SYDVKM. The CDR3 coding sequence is TGTGCCAGCACTCCAAAAGGGACAGGGACCTACGAGCAGTACTTC. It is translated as CASTPKGTGTYEQYF.

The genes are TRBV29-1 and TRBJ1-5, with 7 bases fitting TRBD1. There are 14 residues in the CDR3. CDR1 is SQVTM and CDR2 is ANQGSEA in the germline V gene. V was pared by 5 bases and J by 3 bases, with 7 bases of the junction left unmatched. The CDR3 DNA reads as TGCAGCGTTCAGTCGACAGGGCTCAATCAGCCCCAGCATTTT. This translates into CSVQSTGLNQPQHF.

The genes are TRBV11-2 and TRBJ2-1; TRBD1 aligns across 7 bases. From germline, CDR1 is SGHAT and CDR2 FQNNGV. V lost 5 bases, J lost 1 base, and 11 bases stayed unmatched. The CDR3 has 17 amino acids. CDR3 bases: TGTGCCAGCAGCGACCCGCTCCGGGACAGATCCTACAATGAGCAGTTCTTC. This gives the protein CASSDPLRDRSYNEQFF.

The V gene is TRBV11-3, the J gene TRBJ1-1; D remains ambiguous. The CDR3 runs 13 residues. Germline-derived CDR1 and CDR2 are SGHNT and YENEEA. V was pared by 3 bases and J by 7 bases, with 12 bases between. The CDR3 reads CASSFRDKGEAFF. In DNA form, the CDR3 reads TGTGCCAGCAGCTTTCGGGATAAAGGTGAAGCTTTCTTT. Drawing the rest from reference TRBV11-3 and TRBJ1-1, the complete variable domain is EAGVVQSPRYKIIEKKQPVAFWCNPISGHNTLYWYLQNLGQGPELLIRYENEEAVDDSQLPKDRFSAERLKGVDSTLKIQPAELGDSAVYLCASSFRDKGEAFFGQGTRLTVV.

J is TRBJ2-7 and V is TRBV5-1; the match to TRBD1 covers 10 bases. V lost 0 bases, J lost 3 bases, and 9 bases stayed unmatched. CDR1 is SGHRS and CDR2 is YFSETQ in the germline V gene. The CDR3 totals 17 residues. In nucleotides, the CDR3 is TGCGCCAGCAGCTTGGTTTCCTCGGGGACAGGGGTCTACGAGCAGTACTTC. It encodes CASSLVSSGTGVYEQYF.